This TCR beta chain was captured by sequencing in a study of T cells in localized non-small cell lung cancer (dated by TCRdb to 2020 to 2021). Regarding the complete study: T cell repertoires of 236 early-stage NSCLC patients were analyzed, with tumors being compared against uninvolved tumor-adjacent lungs. The cohort consisted of a few hundred treatment-naive NSCLC patients whose localized lung tumors had been resected. Of the NSCLC patients, about 130 were male and some 97 were female, and the mean age was around 70 years. Broader findings and caveats from the paper: A median of around 62 of the top 100 tumor clones turned up in the paired uninvolved adjacent lung, and fewer than 35 of those clones also ranked among the top 100 of that same adjacent lung. Since the design was exploratory, TCR variables were selected using unadjusted p-values with no false-discovery rate correction. Higher blood T cell density associated with longer overall survival, while higher adjacent-lung clonality associated with shorter survival. Because multi-region sequencing of the tumors was not done, intratumor heterogeneity could not be ruled out. Uninvolved tumor-adjacent lung showed the highest T cell clonality, higher than tumor, which suggests more focused antigenic responses in the uninvolved tumor-adjacent lung.

The junction shows trimming of 4 bases on V and 3 bases on J, plus 10 bases between the germline ends. Taken from cysteine to phenylalanine, the CDR3 has 13 residues. Only the CDR3 DNA is retained, 39 bases long and in frame from the first base. According to the germline V gene, CDR1 reads SGHRS and CDR2 reads YFSETQ. TCR beta CDR3 regions were sequenced from DNA using the immunoSEQ Assay. Processing in the source paper ran as follows. To compute T cell density, TCR beta template counts were normalized to usable DNA, which was estimated by amplifying housekeeping genes. Using the preseqR package, richness was estimated by extrapolating to 120,000 templates for tissue samples and 400,000 templates for PBMC samples. Clonality was taken to be one minus Pielou's evenness. To identify tissue-enriched TCRs, differential abundance testing was run on productive amino-acid clonotypes with a minimum total count of 5 and an alpha of 0.1. Repertoire overlap between compartments was quantified with the Jaccard Index and Morisita Overlap Index. GLIPH clustered TCR beta CDR3s with public tetramer-defined viral CDR3s; viral motifs required at least three viral sequences plus V-gene enrichment. TCRdb holds this immuneACCESS table with in-frame rearrangements only. Some clones are missing; in checked studies, unresolved V genes explain under half, and the rest has no known cause. V, J and clone size were drawn from that table, and D and trimming were deduced from the DNA. A total of tens of thousands of clones appear in this sample, roughly 80% of them only once. The ten top clones hold 1.3% of the sample.

This clone came up a few times. No antigen is known for it. The sample holds no much larger clone one base away, and base qualities are not on file. At diagnosis, tumor, uninvolved tumor-adjacent lung and peripheral blood were collected and then preserved as a mix of FFPE and fresh-frozen material. For TCR repertoire profiling, the blood samples were analyzed as peripheral blood mononuclear cells. The material sequenced was peripheral blood, taken before any cancer treatment. This TCR came from an older female donor with stage I lung adenocarcinoma. Rearrangement joined TRBV5-1 to TRBJ1-1; a tentative D match to TRBD1 spans 6 bases. The DNA sequence reads TGCGCCAGCAGCCCAAGGGGGGACACTGAAGCTTTCTTT. This encodes CASSPRGDTEAFF.